The rows below give T cell receptor beta chains drawn from one sample of a study of blood T cell repertoires in COVID-19. Sequencing used immunoSEQ multiplex PCR; TCRdb keeps in-frame clones, though not all of them. The table has roughly 230,000 clones, approximately 80% seen once. The specimen was PBMCs or T cells enriched from blood (not recorded which). These TCRs come from a woman in her fifties or sixties who had recovered from COVID-19. Each CDR3 is given with its conserved first and last residue. The D gene is left open where the match is weak. Expanded clones get a size class; other rows say once, few or many, or leave the size out.

v_call,d_call,j_call,clone_size,cdr3_aa,cdr3_nt
TRBV11-2,-,TRBJ2-2,-,CASSSSSGSNTGELFF,TGTGCCAGCAGCTCGTCGAGCGGTTCTAACACCGGGGAGCTGTTTTTT
TRBV16,-,TRBJ1-2,once,CASSQSGASLGYTF,TGTGCCAGCAGCCAATCAGGCGCCTCACTAGGCTACACCTTC
TRBV7-2,TRBD2,TRBJ2-4,-,CASRPASGGSIIQYF,TGTGCCAGCAGGCCAGCTAGCGGGGGTTCGATCATTCAGTACTTC
TRBV5-1,-,TRBJ2-7,-,CASSLEGSYEQYF,TGCGCCAGCAGCTTGGAGGGGTCCTACGAGCAGTACTTC
TRBV12-5,-,TRBJ1-3,-,CASGSIAGGSGNTIYF,TGTGCTAGTGGCTCTATTGCCGGGGGCTCTGGAAACACCATATATTTT
TRBV27,-,TRBJ1-1,-,CASSFREWSEAFF,TGTGCCAGCAGTTTTCGGGAGTGGTCTGAAGCTTTCTTT
TRBV6-5,-,TRBJ1-5,-,CASRGPNQPQHF,TGTGCCAGCAGGGGGCCGAATCAGCCCCAGCATTTT
TRBV4-2,-,TRBJ2-7,-,CASSQAAGLNEQYF,TGTGCCAGCAGCCAAGCGGCAGGGCTCAACGAGCAGTACTTC
TRBV19,-,TRBJ1-5,-,CASSIDRVGNQPQHF,TGTGCCAGTAGTATAGACAGGGTCGGCAATCAGCCCCAGCATTTT
TRBV6-5,TRBD2,TRBJ2-7,-,CASRGGGGLYEQYF,TGTGCCAGCCGGGGCGGGGGGGGGCTCTACGAGCAGTACTTC
TRBV19,-,TRBJ1-1,-,CASSIGLRATEAFF,TGTGCCAGTAGTATAGGGCTCAGGGCCACTGAAGCTTTCTTT
TRBV20-1,TRBD2,TRBJ2-1,-,CSASDPRASGNNEQFF,TGCAGTGCTAGTGACCCCCGGGCTAGCGGGAACAATGAGCAGTTCTTC
TRBV7-9,TRBD1,TRBJ2-3,-,CASSWGQGGDTQYF,TGTGCCAGCAGCTGGGGACAGGGCGGGGATACGCAGTATTTT
TRBV7-9,-,TRBJ2-1,-,CASSLEQGRYNEQFF,TGTGCCAGCAGCTTAGAACAGGGTCGCTACAATGAGCAGTTCTTC
TRBV4-3,-,TRBJ2-2,-,CASSQDALQGNTGELFF,TGCGCCAGCAGCCAAGATGCTCTCCAGGGCAACACCGGGGAGCTGTTTTTT
TRBV7-2,TRBD2,TRBJ2-5,-,CASSGTSGSPWETQYF,TGTGCCAGCAGCGGAACTAGCGGGAGCCCTTGGGAGACCCAGTACTTC
TRBV5-1,TRBD2,TRBJ2-1,many,CASNRGLANHNEQFF,TGCGCCAGCAATAGGGGACTAGCGAACCACAATGAGCAGTTCTTC
TRBV6-6,-,TRBJ1-6,-,CASSYSGGGYNSPLHF,TGTGCCAGCAGTTACTCTGGGGGAGGCTATAATTCACCCCTCCACTTT
TRBV6-4,-,TRBJ1-1,-,CASSVQGATEAFF,TGTGCCAGCAGTGTTCAAGGGGCCACTGAAGCTTTCTTT
TRBV4-2,TRBD1,TRBJ2-5,-,CASSLQGQGSQETQYF,TGTGCCAGCAGCCTCCAAGGACAGGGATCCCAAGAGACCCAGTACTTC
TRBV7-9,-,TRBJ1-1,few,CASSPVVVTEAFF,TGTGCCAGCAGCCCGGTGGTGGTCACTGAAGCTTTCTTT
TRBV18,-,TRBJ2-2,-,CASSTVASGELFF,TGTGCCAGCTCAACAGTGGCCAGCGGGGAGCTGTTTTTT
TRBV6-5,TRBD1,TRBJ1-6,-,CASGPDRDGSPLHF,TGTGCCAGCGGGCCGGACAGGGATGGTTCACCCCTCCACTTT
TRBV12-3/TRBV12-4,TRBD1,TRBJ2-5,-,CASRRTGRETQYF,TGTGCCAGCAGACGGACAGGGCGGGAGACCCAGTACTTC
TRBV9,-,TRBJ2-1,-,CASSVASGGRYNEQFF,TGTGCCAGCAGCGTAGCTTCCGGGGGAAGGTACAATGAGCAGTTCTTC
TRBV5-1,TRBD1,TRBJ2-7,-,CASSLASTGGAGEQYF,TGCGCCAGCAGCTTGGCCTCGACAGGGGGCGCGGGGGAGCAGTACTTC
TRBV5-1,TRBD2,TRBJ2-3,few,CASSLPRGAAGVFTDTQYF,TGCGCCAGCAGCCTCCCTCGGGGGGCAGCGGGGGTCTTCACAGATACGCAGTATTTT
TRBV11-2,-,TRBJ1-2,-,CASSPHLDPLYGYTF,TGTGCCAGCAGCCCGCATTTAGATCCCCTCTATGGCTACACCTTC
TRBV25-1,-,TRBJ2-7,-,CASKDSRFSYEQYF,TGTGCCAGCAAGGACAGTCGATTCTCCTACGAGCAGTACTTC
TRBV11-2,-,TRBJ2-7,-,CASSSGDSYEQYF,TGTGCCAGCAGCTCGGGGGACAGCTACGAGCAGTACTTC
TRBV4-1,TRBD1,TRBJ2-7,-,CASSHVDGTVYYEQYF,TGCGCCAGCAGCCATGTGGACGGGACAGTTTACTACGAGCAGTACTTC
TRBV19,TRBD1,TRBJ1-1,-,CASSMGRQGVPNTEAFF,TGTGCCAGTAGTATGGGACGACAGGGGGTACCGAACACTGAAGCTTTCTTT